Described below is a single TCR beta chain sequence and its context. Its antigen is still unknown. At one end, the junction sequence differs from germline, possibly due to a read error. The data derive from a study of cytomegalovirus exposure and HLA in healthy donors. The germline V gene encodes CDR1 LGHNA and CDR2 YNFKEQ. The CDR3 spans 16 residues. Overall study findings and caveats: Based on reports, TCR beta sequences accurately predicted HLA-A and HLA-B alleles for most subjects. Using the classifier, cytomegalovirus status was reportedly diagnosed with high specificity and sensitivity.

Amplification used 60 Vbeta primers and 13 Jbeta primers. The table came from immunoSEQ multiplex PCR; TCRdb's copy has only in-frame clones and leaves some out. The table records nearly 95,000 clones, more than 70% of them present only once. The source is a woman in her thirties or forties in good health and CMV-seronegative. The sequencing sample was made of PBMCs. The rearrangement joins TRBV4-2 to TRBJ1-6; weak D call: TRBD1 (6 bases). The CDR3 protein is CASSQPRGAVHSPPHF. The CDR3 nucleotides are TGTGCCAGCAGCCAACCCCGGGGGGCGGTGCATTCACCCCCCCACTTT.